Sequencing of this T cell receptor (beta chain) was carried out in a study of blood T cell repertoires in COVID-19. About the study: From T cells, B-cell-depleted T cells, or PBMCs came the material, which was cDNA or gDNA.

Authors' analysis steps: Estimation of nucleated cell counts was performed using reference gene primer amplification. Measured with immunoSEQ multiplex PCR; TCRdb has only the in-frame clones, and not every one. That table is the source of V, J and clone size, and D and trimming were worked out from the DNA. The sample lists approximately 30,000 clones, about 89% occurring once. The CDR3 totals 13 residues. CDR1 is WSHSY, CDR2 SAAADI, per germline. V lost 3 bases to trimming and J lost 7 bases, with 12 bases between them. Sequences were obtained from peripheral blood. This clonotype was obtained from a woman aged 40 to 49 with active or convalescent COVID-19. V gene TRBV10-2 combines with J gene TRBJ1-1; D is possibly TRBD1 (5 bases). CDR3 sequence reads: CASSEPGFDEAFF. The CDR3 region has the DNA TGCGCCAGCAGTGAACCAGGGTTCGATGAAGCTTTCTTT.